Below are 13 T cell receptor beta chains sequenced from a single sample in a study of HIV-infected patients and healthy controls. TCRdb reanalysed the 5' RACE reads using MiXCR and keeps one entry per CDR3 protein. The sample has around 67,000 distinct CDR3 sequences, approximately 16% seen once. Sequencing was performed on CD4+ T cells from blood. All receptors derive from a human donor in good health.

In this sample, this clonotype turned up many times. A read error may account for a junction end that differs from germline. This chain uses TRBV9 with TRBJ2-5, with D perhaps matching TRBD2 (5 bases). Germline lookup yields CDR1 SGDLS and CDR2 YYNGEE. This CDR3 region has 15 residues. CDR3 in amino acids: CASSVGTAGQATQYF. The CDR3 coding sequence is TGTGCCAGCAGCGTAGGGACTGCGGGCCAAGCGACCCAGTACTTC.

This clonotype was detected only a few times. The rearrangement uses TRBV18 and TRBJ1-3; D not certain. V lost 3 bases and J lost 0, with 9 bases in between. The CDR3 is 15 amino acids. In germline, CDR1 is KGHSH, CDR2 LQKENI. CDR3 in amino acids: CASSPLGISGNTIYF. The CDR3 DNA is TGTGCCAGCTCACCCCTCGGGATCTCTGGAAACACCATATATTTT. Based on the CDR3 plus reference TRBV18 and TRBJ1-3, the full variable domain is NAGVMQNPRHLVRRRGQEARLRCSPMKGHSHVYWYRQLPEEGLKFMVYLQKENIIDESGMPKERFSAEFPKEGPSILRIQQVVRGDSAAYFCASSPLGISGNTIYFGEGSWLTVV.

This clonotype came up once. V gene TRBV18 combines with J gene TRBJ2-6, with D possibly TRBD1 on 5 matching bases. The CDR3 runs 19 residues. Germline CDR1 and CDR2: KGHSH and LQKENI. Trimming took off 4 bases at V and 0 bases at J, with 19 bases between the two ends. CDR3 region: CASSQARRQGRSGANVLTF. In nucleotides, the CDR3 is TGTGCCAGCTCACAGGCTCGCCGTCAGGGCCGCTCTGGGGCCAACGTCCTGACTTTC.

The V gene is TRBV12-3 or TRBV12-4, the J gene TRBJ2-5, with 7 positions matching TRBD1. The CDR3 is 13 residues long. V dropped 6 bases and J dropped 4; count of bases not matched to a gene: 5. The CDR3 loop is CASSRDRGETQYF. The CDR3 DNA is TGTGCCAGCAGCCGGGACAGAGGAGAGACCCAGTACTTC.

This clonotype came up a few times. The genes are TRBV6-6 and TRBJ1-1; 8 bases match TRBD1. The CDR3 totals 14 residues. V trimming: 6 bases; J trimming: 0 bases; junction bases outside the gene matches: 3. Germline CDR1 is MNHNY and CDR2 is SVGAGI (reference sequence). The CDR3 reads CASSLTGVNTEAFF. CDR3 DNA: TGTGCCAGCAGCCTGACAGGGGTGAACACTGAAGCTTTCTTT.

This clonotype was recorded many times. The chain couples TRBV7-9 to TRBJ1-2; TRBD1 is a possible D gene (5 bases). Per germline, CDR1 SEHNR and CDR2 FQNEAQ (reference sequence). Trimming pared 3 bases from V and 6 bases from J, leaving 11 bases between. The CDR3 has 13 amino acids. CDR3 sequence (DNA): TGTGCCAGCAGCTTGGCAGGGATGAATGGCTACACCTTC. Protein sequence: CASSLAGMNGYTF. Drawing the rest from reference TRBV7-9 and TRBJ1-2, the complete variable domain is DTGVSQNPRHKITKRGQNVTFRCDPISEHNRLYWYRQTLGQGPEFLTYFQNEAQLEKSRLLSDRFSAERPKGSFSTLEIQRTEQGDSAMYLCASSLAGMNGYTFGSGTRLTVV.

There are many counts of this clonotype. The chain has TRBV20-1 and TRBJ1-4, with no clear D. V was clipped by 7 bases and J by 8 bases, with 17 bases between them. Germline loops: CDR1 DFQATT, CDR2 SNEGSKA (reference sequence). There are 13 residues in the CDR3. CDR3 loop: CSGKAPGREKLFF. In DNA form, the CDR3 reads TGCAGTGGCAAGGCCCCCGGACGCGAAAAACTGTTTTTT.

This clonotype was observed many times. J is TRBJ2-1 and V is TRBV12-3 or TRBV12-4, with 7 bases that match TRBD1. The CDR3 loop spans 14 amino acids. V shed 6 bases and J 6 bases; nucleotides not matched to a gene: 8. This CDR3 reads CASRAGTALNEQFF. CDR3 in DNA: TGTGCCAGCAGGGCCGGGACAGCCCTCAATGAGCAGTTCTTC.

This clonotype occurred many times. The gene calls are TRBV2 and TRBJ2-3, with 7 bases that match TRBD1. The CDR3 contains 14 residues. V trimming: 6 bases; J trimming: 0 bases; junction bases outside the gene matches: 3. Germline loops: CDR1 SNHLY, CDR2 FYNNEI. The CDR3, as DNA: TGTGCCAGCAGCCGGGACAGTAGCACAGATACGCAGTATTTT. It is translated as CASSRDSSTDTQYF.

The V gene is TRBV29-1, the J gene TRBJ1-2; 7 bases map to TRBD1. Trimming removed 6 bases from V and 4 bases from J; junction bases left unmatched: 11. The CDR3 contains 14 residues. CDR1 SQVTM and CDR2 ANQGSEA come from the germline V gene. The CDR3 DNA is TGCAGCGTCCTTTCGACAGGGAGAGCCTATGGCTACACCTTC. This encodes CSVLSTGRAYGYTF.

This clonotype has more than one count but fewer than ten. The chain employs TRBV5-1 and TRBJ1-6; D gene unclear. CDR3 size: 13 residues. Trimming left V 1 base short and J 8 bases short, with 7 bases between. Germline loops: CDR1 SGHRS, CDR2 YFSETQ. The CDR3 protein is CASSLFGDSPLHF. The DNA of the CDR3 is TGCGCCAGCAGCTTGTTCGGGGATTCACCCCTCCACTTT.

This clonotype was counted only a few times. The chain has TRBV20-1 and TRBJ2-1; 9 positions match TRBD2. The CDR3 spans 13 residues. V lost 7 bases and J lost 3; bases outside the gene matches: 4. Germline assignment: CDR1 DFQATT and CDR2 SNEGSKA (reference sequence). In nucleotides, the CDR3 is TGCAGTGGGTGGCGGGGGGGCTACAATGAGCAGTTCTTC. This sequence encodes CSGWRGGYNEQFF.

This clonotype was found a few times. The chain uses TRBV6-2 or TRBV6-3 and TRBJ2-3; D may be TRBD2 (5 bases). There are 18 residues in the CDR3. V lost 0 bases, J lost 2 bases, and 18 bases lay in between. The germline V gene encodes CDR1 MNHEY and CDR2 SVGEGT. This CDR3 reads CASSYSLPLASSTDTQYF. DNA of the CDR3: TGTGCCAGCAGTTACTCGCTACCCCTAGCTTCTTCCACAGATACGCAGTATTTT.